Below, 3 T cell receptor beta chains from the same sample are listed, as sequenced in a study of breast tumors, draining lymph nodes, adjacent tissues. TCRdb called the multiplex PCR reads again in MiXCR, with one record for every CDR3 protein. The table records about 230,000 distinct CDR3 sequences, 32% of them present only once. Samples came from axillary lymph nodes draining the breast cancer. Sequenced sample: axillary lymph node tissue. These receptor sequences come from a female donor with breast cancer. Some clones in this sample may be carry-over from other donors' samples.

This clonotype was counted many times. The chain carries TRBV7-3 and TRBJ1-6; D remains ambiguous. This CDR3 spans 15 amino acids. The germline V and J ends were trimmed by 5 bases and 4 bases, with 12 bases remaining between them. Germline V lookup: CDR1 SGHTA, CDR2 FQGTGA. CDR3 nucleotides: TGTGCCAGCAGCATGACCGCAAATTATAATTCACCCCTCCACTTT. Its protein product is CASSMTANYNSPLHF.

The V and J genes are TRBV5-6 and TRBJ1-1, with a possible D match to TRBD1 (5 bases). The CDR3 covers 15 residues. The V end was cut by 4 bases, the J end by 4 bases, with 17 bases between. From germline, CDR1 is SGHDT and CDR2 YYEEEE. CDR3 DNA sequence: TGTGCCAGCAGCCCGAGACAGACCACAAGCACTGAAGCTTTCTTT. Encoded protein: CASSPRQTTSTEAFF.

This clonotype was counted only a few times. This chain uses TRBV9 with TRBJ1-2; 10 positions agree with TRBD1. Germline V gene data show CDR1 as SGDLS and CDR2 as YYNGEE. The CDR3 totals 13 residues. Trimming took 4 bases from V and 6 from J; bases not matched to a gene: 3. The CDR3 sequence: CASSLGTGDGYTF. The CDR3 nucleotides read TGTGCCAGCAGCTTAGGGACAGGGGATGGCTACACCTTC.